What follows is one T cell receptor beta chain and its context. Donors in Cohort 3 who had recovered were those with two negative PCRs, healthcare professional clearance, or resolution of their symptoms. The table came from immunoSEQ multiplex PCR; TCRdb's copy has only in-frame clones and leaves some out. This repertoire shows about 160,000 clones, around 87% found once; its top ten account for about 6.3%. These data originate in a study of blood T cell repertoires in COVID-19. The specimen was PBMCs or T cells enriched from blood (not recorded which). The TCR comes from a woman between 45 and 60 years old who had recovered from COVID-19.

The chain's CDR3 is CASSLIRGTGGTEAFF. The DNA of the CDR3 is TGTGCCAGCAGCTTAATTCGCGGGACAGGGGGAACTGAAGCTTTCTTT. The genes are TRBV7-2 and TRBJ1-1; 11 bases match TRBD1. Germline V lookup: CDR1 SGHTA, CDR2 FQGNSA. The junction had 7 bases not matched to a gene; V was cut back by 2 bases and J by 5 bases. The length of the CDR3 is 16 residues.